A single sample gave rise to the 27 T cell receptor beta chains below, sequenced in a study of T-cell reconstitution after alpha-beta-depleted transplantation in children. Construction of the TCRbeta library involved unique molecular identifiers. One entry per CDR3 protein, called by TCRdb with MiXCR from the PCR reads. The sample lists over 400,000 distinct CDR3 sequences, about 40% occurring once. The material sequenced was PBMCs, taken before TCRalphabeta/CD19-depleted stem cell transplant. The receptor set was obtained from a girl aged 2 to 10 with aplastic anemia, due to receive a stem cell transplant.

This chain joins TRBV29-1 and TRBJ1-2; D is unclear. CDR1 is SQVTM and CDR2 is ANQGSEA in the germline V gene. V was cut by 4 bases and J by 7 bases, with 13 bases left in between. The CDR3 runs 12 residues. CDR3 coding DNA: TGCAGCGTTGGGGAGGGTACCTCTGGCTACACCTTC. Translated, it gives CSVGEGTSGYTF.

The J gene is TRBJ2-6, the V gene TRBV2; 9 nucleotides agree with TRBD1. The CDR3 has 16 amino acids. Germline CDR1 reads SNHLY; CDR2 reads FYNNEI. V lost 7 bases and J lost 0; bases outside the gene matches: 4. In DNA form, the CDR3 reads TGTGCCAGCACCAGACAGGGGGGCTCTGGGGCCAACGTCCTGACTTTC. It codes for CASTRQGGSGANVLTF.

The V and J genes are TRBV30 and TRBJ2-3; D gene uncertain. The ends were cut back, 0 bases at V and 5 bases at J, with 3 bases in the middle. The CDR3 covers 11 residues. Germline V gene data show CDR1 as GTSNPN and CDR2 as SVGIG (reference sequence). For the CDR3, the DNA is TGTGCCTGGAGTGTACTAGATACGCAGTATTTT. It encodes CAWSVLDTQYF.

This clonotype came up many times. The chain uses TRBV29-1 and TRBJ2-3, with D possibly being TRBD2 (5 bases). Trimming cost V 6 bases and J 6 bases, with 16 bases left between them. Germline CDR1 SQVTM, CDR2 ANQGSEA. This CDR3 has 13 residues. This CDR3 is CSVQRVLVDTQYF. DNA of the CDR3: TGCAGCGTCCAACGAGTACTAGTCGATACGCAGTATTTT.

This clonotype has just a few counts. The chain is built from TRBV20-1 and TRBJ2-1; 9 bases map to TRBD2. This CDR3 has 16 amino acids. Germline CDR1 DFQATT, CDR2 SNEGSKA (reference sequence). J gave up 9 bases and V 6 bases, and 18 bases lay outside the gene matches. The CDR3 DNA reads TGCAGTGCAAGCCCGACTAGCGGCCTAACAAGTGGTGAGCAGTTCTTC. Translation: CSASPTSGLTSGEQFF.

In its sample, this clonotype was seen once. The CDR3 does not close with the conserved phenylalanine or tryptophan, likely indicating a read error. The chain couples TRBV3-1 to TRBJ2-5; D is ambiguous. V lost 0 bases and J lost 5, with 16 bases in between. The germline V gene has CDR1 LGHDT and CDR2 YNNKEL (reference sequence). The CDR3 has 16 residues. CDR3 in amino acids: CASSQDMVIGQETQYS. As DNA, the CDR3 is TGTGCCAGCAGCCAAGATATGGTTATCGGCCAGGAGACCCAGTACTCC.

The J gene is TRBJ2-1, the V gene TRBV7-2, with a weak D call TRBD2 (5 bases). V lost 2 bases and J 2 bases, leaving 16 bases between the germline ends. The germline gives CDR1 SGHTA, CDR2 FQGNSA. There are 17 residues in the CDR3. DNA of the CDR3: TGTGCCAGCAGCTTAACCCCCCCCCAGCGGCCCTACAATGAGCAGTTCTTC. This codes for CASSLTPPQRPYNEQFF.

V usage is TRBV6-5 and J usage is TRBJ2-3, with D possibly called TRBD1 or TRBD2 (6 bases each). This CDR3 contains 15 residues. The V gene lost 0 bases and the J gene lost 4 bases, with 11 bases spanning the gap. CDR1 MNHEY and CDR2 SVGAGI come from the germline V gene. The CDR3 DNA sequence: TGTGCCAGCAGTTACTCGGGGGGCCGGGCAGATACGCAGTATTTT. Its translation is CASSYSGGRADTQYF.

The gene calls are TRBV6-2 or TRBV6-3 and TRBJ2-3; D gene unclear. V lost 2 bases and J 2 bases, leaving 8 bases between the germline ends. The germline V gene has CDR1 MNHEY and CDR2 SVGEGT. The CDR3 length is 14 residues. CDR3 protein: CASSYTHLTDTQYF. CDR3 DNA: TGTGCCAGCAGTTACACGCACCTCACAGATACGCAGTATTTT.

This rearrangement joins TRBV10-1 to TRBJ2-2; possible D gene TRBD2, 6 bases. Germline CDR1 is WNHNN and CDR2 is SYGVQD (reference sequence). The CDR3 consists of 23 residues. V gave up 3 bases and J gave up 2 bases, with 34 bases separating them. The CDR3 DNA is TGCGCCAGCAGTGATAGGGGACGTCTAGGACTATCGGAGTTGGGGAGAAACACCGGGGAGCTGTTTTTT. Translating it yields CASSDRGRLGLSELGRNTGELFF.

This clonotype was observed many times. CDR3 sequence: CASSYSGTRGVYNEQFF. Written as DNA, the CDR3 is TGTGCCAGCAGTTACAGCGGCACACGGGGGGTCTACAATGAGCAGTTCTTC. The chain recombines TRBV6-5 with TRBJ2-1, with 7 bases identical to TRBD2. Germline V lookup: CDR1 MNHEY, CDR2 SVGAGI. V was clipped by 2 bases and J by 3 bases; unmatched bases: 10. This CDR3 region has 17 residues.

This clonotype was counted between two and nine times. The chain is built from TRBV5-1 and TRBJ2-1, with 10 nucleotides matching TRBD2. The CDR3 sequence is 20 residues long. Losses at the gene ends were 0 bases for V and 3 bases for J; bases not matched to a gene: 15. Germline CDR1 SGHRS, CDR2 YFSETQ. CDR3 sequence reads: CASSLALTWTSGGNYNEQFF. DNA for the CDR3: TGCGCCAGCAGCTTGGCCCTTACCTGGACTAGCGGAGGCAACTACAATGAGCAGTTCTTC.

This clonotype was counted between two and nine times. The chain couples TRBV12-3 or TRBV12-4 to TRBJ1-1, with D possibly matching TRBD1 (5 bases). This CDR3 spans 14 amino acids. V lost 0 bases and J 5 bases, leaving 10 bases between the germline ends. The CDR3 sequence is CASSLALRGTEAFF. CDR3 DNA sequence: TGTGCCAGCAGTTTAGCGCTAAGGGGAACTGAAGCTTTCTTT.

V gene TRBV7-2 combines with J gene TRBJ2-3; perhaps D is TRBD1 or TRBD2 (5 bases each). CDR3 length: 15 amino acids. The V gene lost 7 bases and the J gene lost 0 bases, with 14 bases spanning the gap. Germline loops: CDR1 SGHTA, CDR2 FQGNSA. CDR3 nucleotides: TGTGCCAGCACCCCGGCCGGGACCAGCACAGATACGCAGTATTTT. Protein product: CASTPAGTSTDTQYF. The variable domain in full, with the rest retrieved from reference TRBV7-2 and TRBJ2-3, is GAGVSQSPSNKVTEKGKDVELRCDPISGHTALYWYRQSLGQGLEFLIYFQGNSAPDKSGLPSDRFSAERTGGSVSTLTIQRTQQEDSAVYLCASTPAGTSTDTQYFGPGTRLTVL.

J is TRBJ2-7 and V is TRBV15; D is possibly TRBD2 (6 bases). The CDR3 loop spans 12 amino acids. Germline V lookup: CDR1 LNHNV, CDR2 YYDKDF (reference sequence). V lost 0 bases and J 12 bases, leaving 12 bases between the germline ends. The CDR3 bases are TGTGCCACCAGCAGAGACGCTGGGAGGCCGTACTTC. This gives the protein CATSRDAGRPYF.

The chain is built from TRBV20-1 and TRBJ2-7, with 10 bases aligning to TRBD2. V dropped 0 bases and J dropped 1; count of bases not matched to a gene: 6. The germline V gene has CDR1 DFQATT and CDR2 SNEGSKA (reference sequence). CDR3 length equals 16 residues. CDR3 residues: CSAREIWTSGSYEQYF. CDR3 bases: TGCAGTGCTAGAGAGATCTGGACTAGCGGATCCTACGAGCAGTACTTC.

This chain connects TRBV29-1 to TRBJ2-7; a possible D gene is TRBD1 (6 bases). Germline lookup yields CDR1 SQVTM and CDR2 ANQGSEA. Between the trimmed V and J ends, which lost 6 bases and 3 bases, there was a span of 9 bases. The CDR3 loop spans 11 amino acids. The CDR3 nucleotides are TGCAGCGTAACACAGGGCTACGAGCAGTACTTC. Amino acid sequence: CSVTQGYEQYF.

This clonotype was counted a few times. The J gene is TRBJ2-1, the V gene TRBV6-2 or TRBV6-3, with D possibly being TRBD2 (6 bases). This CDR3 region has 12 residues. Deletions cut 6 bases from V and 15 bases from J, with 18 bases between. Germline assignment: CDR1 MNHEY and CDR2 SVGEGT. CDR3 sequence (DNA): TGTGCCAGCAGCCAACTAGCCGCCGTACGGTTCTTC. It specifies CASSQLAAVRFF.

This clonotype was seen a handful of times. CDR3 amino acids: CSAKPDSLSGRLTDTQYF. The CDR3 coding sequence is TGCAGTGCAAAACCGGACAGTCTCTCGGGGCGGCTCACAGATACGCAGTATTTT. The chain is built from TRBV20-1 and TRBJ2-3; the D gene is possibly TRBD1 (6 bases). Germline loops: CDR1 DFQATT, CDR2 SNEGSKA (reference sequence). The V end was cut by 6 bases, the J end by 2 bases, with 27 bases between. The CDR3 length is 18 residues.

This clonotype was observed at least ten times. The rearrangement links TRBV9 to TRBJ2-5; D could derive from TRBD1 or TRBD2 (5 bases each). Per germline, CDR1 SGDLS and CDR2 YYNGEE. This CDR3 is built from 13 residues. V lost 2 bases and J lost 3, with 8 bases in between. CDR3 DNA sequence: TGTGCCAGCAGCGTTATGGGGGAAGAGACCCAGTACTTC. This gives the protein CASSVMGEETQYF.

The chain's CDR3 is CASSIAGGNTGELFF. The CDR3 DNA reads as TGCGCCAGCTCTATAGCGGGAGGGAACACCGGGGAGCTGTTTTTT. The gene calls are TRBV5-1 and TRBJ2-2; 10 positions agree with TRBD2. This CDR3 is built from 15 residues. The V gene end was trimmed by 7 bases and the J gene end by 1 base; junction bases not matched to a gene: 4. CDR1 and CDR2 (germline): SGHRS, YFSETQ.

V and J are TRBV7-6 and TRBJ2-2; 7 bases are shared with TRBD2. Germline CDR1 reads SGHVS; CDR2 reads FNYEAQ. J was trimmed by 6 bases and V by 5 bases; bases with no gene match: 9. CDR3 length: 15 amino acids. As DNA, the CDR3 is TGTGCCAGCAGCGGACGTCTAGCGGAATCCGGGGAGCTGTTTTTT. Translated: CASSGRLAESGELFF.

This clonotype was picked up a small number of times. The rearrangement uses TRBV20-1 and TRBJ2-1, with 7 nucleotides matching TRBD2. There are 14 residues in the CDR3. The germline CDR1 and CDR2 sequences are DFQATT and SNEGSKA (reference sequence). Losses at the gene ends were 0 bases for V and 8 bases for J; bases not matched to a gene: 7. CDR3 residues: CSARDPSGLHEQFF. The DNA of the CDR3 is TGCAGTGCTAGAGACCCTAGCGGACTGCATGAGCAGTTCTTC.

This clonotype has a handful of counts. Written as DNA, the CDR3 is TGTGCCAGCAGTTACCGGGGGGCGGGTGAGCAGTTCTTC. Translation: CASSYRGAGEQFF. This rearrangement joins TRBV6-5 to TRBJ2-1; a possible D gene is TRBD2 (7 bases). CDR1 is MNHEY, CDR2 SVGAGI, per germline. Deletions cut 2 bases from V and 9 bases from J, with 11 bases between. The CDR3 length is 13 residues.

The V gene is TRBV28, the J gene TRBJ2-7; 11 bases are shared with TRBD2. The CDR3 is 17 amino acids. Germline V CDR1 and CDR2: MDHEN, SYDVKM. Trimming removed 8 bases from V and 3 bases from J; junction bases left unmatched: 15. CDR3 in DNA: TGTGCCAGCCCCCCGGAGACTAGCGGGATCGGATTCTACGAGCAGTACTTC. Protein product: CASPPETSGIGFYEQYF.

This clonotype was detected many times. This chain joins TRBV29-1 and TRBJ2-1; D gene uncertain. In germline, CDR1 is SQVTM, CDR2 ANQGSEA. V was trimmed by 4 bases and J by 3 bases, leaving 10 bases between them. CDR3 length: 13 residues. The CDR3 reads CSVGRSDYNEQFF. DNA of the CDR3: TGCAGCGTTGGAAGATCCGACTACAATGAGCAGTTCTTC.

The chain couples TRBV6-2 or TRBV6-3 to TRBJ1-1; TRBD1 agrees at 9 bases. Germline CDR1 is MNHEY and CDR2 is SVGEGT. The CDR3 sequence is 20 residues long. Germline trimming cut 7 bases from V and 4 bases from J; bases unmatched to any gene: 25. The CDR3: CASTKPYGQGFNGGATEAFF. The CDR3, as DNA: TGTGCCAGCACCAAACCCTATGGACAGGGGTTCAACGGAGGAGCCACTGAAGCTTTCTTT.